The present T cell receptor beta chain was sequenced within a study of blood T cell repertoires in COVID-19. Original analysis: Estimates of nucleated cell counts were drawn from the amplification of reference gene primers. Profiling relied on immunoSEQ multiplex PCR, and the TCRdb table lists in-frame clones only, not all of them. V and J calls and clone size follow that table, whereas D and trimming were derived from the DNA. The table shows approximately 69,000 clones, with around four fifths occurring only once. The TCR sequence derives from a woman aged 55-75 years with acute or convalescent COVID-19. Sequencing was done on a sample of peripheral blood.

The DNA of the CDR3 is TGTGCCAGCAGGGATAAACAGGCGTCAATCCACTATCATAGCAATCAGCCCCAGCATTTT. Its protein product is CASRDKQASIHYHSNQPQHF. The rearrangement joins TRBV6-4 to TRBJ1-5; tentative D call: TRBD1 (5 bases). The CDR3 is made up of 20 amino acids. V lost 6 bases and J 0 bases, leaving 27 bases between the germline ends. Germline lookup yields CDR1 MRHNA and CDR2 SNTAGT.